This record covers a single T cell receptor beta chain. What it recognizes is unknown. The sample comes from a study of T cells after yellow fever vaccination. TCRdb ran MiXCR on the 5' RACE reads and lists one entry per CDR3 protein. This table holds 450,000 to 650,000 distinct CDR3 sequences, 21% found once. V lost 1 base and J lost 6, with 10 bases in between. The CDR3 runs to 14 residues. Overall study findings and caveats: Contaminating bulk clonotypes could be abundant in FACS-sorted repertoires.

This chain uses TRBV12-3 or TRBV12-4 with TRBJ1-5; no reliable D call. The clonotype comes from a man aged 18 to 30 who received the YFV17D yellow fever vaccine. Sequencing used PBMCs, obtained approximately 20 days after the first yellow fever vaccination. This chain's CDR3 is CASSLEDRPQPQHF. DNA for the CDR3: TGTGCCAGCAGTTTAGAGGATAGGCCTCAGCCCCAGCATTTT.